Listed below are T cell receptor beta chains from one sample, sequenced in a study of cytomegalovirus exposure and HLA in healthy donors. The table came from immunoSEQ multiplex PCR; TCRdb's copy has only in-frame clones and leaves some out. Found here are 250,000 to 350,000 clones, approximately 70% of them singletons; the top ten hold approximately 2.5%. Sequenced input: PBMCs. The receptors come from a female donor in good health and CMV-seronegative. The conserved cysteine and the conserved F or W are not part of the CDR3 here. Each record gives: CDR3 length, V gene, J gene, CDR3 protein.

length: 13
V: TRBV6-6
J: TRBJ2-1
CDR3: ASSYSGGSPNEQF

length: 13
V: TRBV15
J: TRBJ2-1
CDR3: ATSSLAGGYNEQF

length: 13
V: TRBV6-1
J: TRBJ2-3
CDR3: ASSEVGPSDDTQY

length: 13
V: TRBV6-1
J: TRBJ2-1
CDR3: ASSEGLAGGNEQF

length: 11
V: TRBV10-3
J: TRBJ2-7
CDR3: AISRGSSYEQY

length: 13
V: TRBV9
J: TRBJ1-2
CDR3: ASSSKDGEGHGYT

length: 12
V: TRBV6-5
J: TRBJ2-7
CDR3: ASSGGQASYEQY

length: 13
V: TRBV27
J: TRBJ2-7
CDR3: ASSPIQVGSYEQY

length: 14
V: TRBV28
J: TRBJ1-1
CDR3: ASSSGQGLARTEAF

length: 10
V: TRBV28
J: TRBJ1-5
CDR3: ASSLQVQPQH

length: 13
V: TRBV7-6
J: TRBJ1-1
CDR3: ASSNDGDRGTEAF

length: 15
V: TRBV19
J: TRBJ1-5
CDR3: ASSMGPGGASNQPQH

length: 16
V: TRBV7-2
J: TRBJ2-2
CDR3: ASSPRVEGAIKTGELF

length: 12
V: TRBV6-5
J: TRBJ2-7
CDR3: ASSRTGVEREQY

length: 11
V: TRBV14
J: TRBJ1-1
CDR3: ASSSDRATEAF

length: 12
V: TRBV27
J: TRBJ2-1
CDR3: ASSSPGLSLEQF

length: 10
V: TRBV21-1
J: TRBJ1-1
CDR3: ASSKDRELAF

length: 11
V: TRBV10-3
J: TRBJ1-1
CDR3: AISENTGNEAF

length: 18
V: TRBV19
J: TRBJ2-3
CDR3: ASRRKVGRLAGDETDTQY

length: 14
V: TRBV19
J: TRBJ2-5
CDR3: ASSIRTSGIQETQY

length: 13
V: TRBV29-1
J: TRBJ2-3
CDR3: SVEDPSRGTDTQY

length: 13
V: TRBV4-1
J: TRBJ1-3
CDR3: ASSQVSGSGNTIY

length: 10
V: TRBV10-3
J: TRBJ2-7
CDR3: AIPREPPQQY

length: 17
V: TRBV14
J: TRBJ2-2
CDR3: ASSQEPVRSSDYTGELF

length: 13
V: TRBV18
J: TRBJ2-5
CDR3: ASSTGQGNGETQY

length: 12
V: TRBV6-5
J: TRBJ2-3
CDR3: ASSDRGGTDTQY

length: 13
V: TRBV10-3
J: TRBJ2-3
CDR3: AISEDRGSTDTQY

length: 12
V: TRBV25-1
J: TRBJ1-1
CDR3: ASSARTGNTEAF

length: 8
V: TRBV29-1
J: TRBJ1-4
CDR3: SAFNEKLF

length: 13
V: TRBV11-3
J: TRBJ2-7
CDR3: ASSFLTGVRYEQY

length: 10
V: TRBV6-1
J: TRBJ1-5
CDR3: ASSPGNQPQH

length: 10
V: TRBV2
J: TRBJ2-7
CDR3: ASSGGAYEQY

length: 14
V: TRBV5-5
J: TRBJ1-2
CDR3: ASSLLVQAGAYGYT

length: 12
V: TRBV6-5
J: TRBJ1-1
CDR3: ASSLGQLNTEAF

length: 10
V: TRBV29-1
J: TRBJ2-1
CDR3: SVPKGADEQF

length: 13
V: TRBV11-2
J: TRBJ1-1
CDR3: ASRTLQGARTEAF

length: 16
V: TRBV6-1
J: TRBJ1-5
CDR3: ASSERLLAGKSNQPQH

length: 10
V: TRBV19
J: TRBJ1-5
CDR3: ASSILQGPQH

length: 12
V: TRBV6-6
J: TRBJ1-1
CDR3: ASRYDRGRAEAF

length: 13
V: TRBV18
J: TRBJ2-1
CDR3: ASWTGESSYNEQF

length: 11
V: TRBV11-2
J: TRBJ2-1
CDR3: ASSLVGGWEQF